These 32 T cell receptor beta chains were sequenced from one sample in a study of cytomegalovirus exposure and HLA in healthy donors. The PCR had 60 Vbeta and 13 Jbeta primers. Sequencing was performed with immunoSEQ multiplex PCR; in TCRdb, only in-frame clones are kept and a portion is missing. This sample has some 120,000 clones; around 76% occur once, and the top ten carry over 10%. Material for sequencing was PBMCs. The receptors were gathered from a woman aged 55-70 years in good health and CMV-seropositive.

The chain has TRBV6-5 and TRBJ1-2; D is possibly TRBD1 (6 bases). The germline V gene has CDR1 MNHEY and CDR2 SVGAGI. V lost 0 bases and J lost 8, with 7 bases in between. The CDR3 is made up of 12 amino acids. The CDR3 here is CASSYSRGGYTF. CDR3 sequence (DNA): TGTGCCAGCAGTTACTCCAGGGGCGGCTACACCTTC.

The chain combines TRBV4-3 with TRBJ1-2; a weak D match, TRBD1 (6 bases). CDR3 length: 13 amino acids. Per germline, CDR1 LGHNA and CDR2 YSLEER. The V and J ends lost 4 bases and 6 bases respectively, with 12 bases between them. As DNA, the CDR3 is TGCGCCAGCAGCCGGGACACCGACCATGGCTACACCTTC. Amino acids: CASSRDTDHGYTF.

The chain joins TRBV5-5 to TRBJ1-2; D not certain. Trimming removed 0 bases from V and 0 bases from J, with 6 bases in between. Germline V gene lookup returns CDR1 SGHKS and CDR2 YYEKEE (reference sequence). The length of the CDR3 is 14 residues. This CDR3 reads CASSLARANYGYTF. The CDR3 DNA reads TGTGCCAGCAGCTTGGCCCGGGCTAACTATGGCTACACCTTC.

The rearrangement joins TRBV19 to TRBJ1-2, with 10 bases fitting TRBD1. Germline CDR1 and CDR2: LNHDA and SQIVND (reference sequence). There are 15 residues in the CDR3. J was trimmed by 8 bases and V by 5 bases; bases with no gene match: 11. CDR3 coding DNA: TGTGCCAGTAGTTCGGGACAGGGGTGGGCAGGCGGCTACACCTTC. Translated, it gives CASSSGQGWAGGYTF.

The rearrangement uses TRBV30 and TRBJ1-1; D gene unclear. The CDR3 spans 11 residues. Looked up from germline, CDR1 is GTSNPN and CDR2 is SVGIG (reference sequence). V lost 5 bases and J 5 bases, leaving 9 bases between the germline ends. The CDR3 DNA is TGTGCCTGGGGGAGGTATACTGAAGCTTTCTTT. Its translation: CAWGRYTEAFF.

The V call is TRBV7-2, the J call TRBJ2-7; 12 bases align to TRBD2. V was clipped by 4 bases and J by 2 bases; unmatched bases: 9. This CDR3 comprises 17 residues. Germline CDR1 is SGHTA and CDR2 is FQGNSA. The CDR3 DNA follows: TGTGCCAGCAGCTCTAGTACTAGCGGGAGGTCGACCTACGAGCAGTACTTC. This gives the protein CASSSSTSGRSTYEQYF.

In regard to this clone: The sample contains more than one DNA sequence encoding this CDR3. The chain couples TRBV18 to TRBJ1-1; 7 bases fit TRBD1. Germline trimming cut 3 bases from V and 0 bases from J; bases unmatched to any gene: 1. Germline V gene data show CDR1 as KGHSH and CDR2 as LQKENI. This CDR3 has 14 residues. CDR3 DNA: TGTGCCAGCTCACCGGGACAGTTGAACACTGAAGCTTTCTTT. Translation gives CASSPGQLNTEAFF.

The chain has TRBV5-4 and TRBJ2-7; TRBD2 aligns across 8 bases. From germline, CDR1 is SGHNT and CDR2 YYREEE (reference sequence). V dropped 4 bases and J dropped 3; count of bases not matched to a gene: 9. This CDR3 has 15 amino acids. The CDR3 DNA is TGTGCCAGCAGCCCTTCGAGCGGGAGTAACTACGAGCAGTACTTC. Translation gives CASSPSSGSNYEQYF.

The genes are TRBV11-2 and TRBJ2-7, with D uncertain. Germline V gene sequence: CDR1 SGHAT, CDR2 FQNNGV. The CDR3 totals 15 residues. Trimming pared 4 bases from V and 1 base from J, leaving 14 bases between. CDR3 DNA sequence: TGTGCCAGCAGCTCGGAGATTGAGGCGTCCTACGAGCAGTACTTC. Amino acids: CASSSEIEASYEQYF.

The rearrangement joins TRBV14 to TRBJ1-1, with D perhaps TRBD1 (6 bases). The CDR3 is made up of 15 amino acids. Germline V lookup: CDR1 SGHDN, CDR2 FVKESK. Between the trimmed V and J ends, which lost 0 bases and 5 bases, there was a span of 13 bases. In DNA form, the CDR3 reads TGTGCCAGCAGCCAAGATCACGGCAGGGGAACTGAAGCTTTCTTT. Translated, it gives CASSQDHGRGTEAFF.

The V gene is TRBV27, the J gene TRBJ1-2; 12 bases agree with TRBD1. The germline CDR1 and CDR2 sequences are MNHEY and SMNVEV (reference sequence). Unmatched junction bases numbered 12, after V lost 4 bases and J lost 6 bases. The CDR3 is 17 residues long. The chain's CDR3 is CASSSGTGGSALHGYTF. The CDR3 nucleotides read TGTGCCAGCAGTTCCGGGACAGGGGGCAGCGCTCTTCATGGCTACACCTTC.

This clone has more than one count but fewer than ten. This CDR3 reads CASSLDGGSSYNSPLHF. The CDR3 DNA sequence: TGCGCCAGCAGCTTGGATGGCGGAAGCTCCTATAATTCACCCCTCCACTTT. The V and J genes are TRBV5-1 and TRBJ1-6; D not certain. The CDR3 runs 17 residues. Germline loops: CDR1 SGHRS, CDR2 YFSETQ. V lost 0 bases to trimming and J lost 0 bases, with 10 bases between them.

The chain uses TRBV6-5 and TRBJ2-1; 7 nucleotides align to TRBD2. The CDR3 runs 15 residues. After removal of 7 bases from V and 7 bases from J, the junction contained 13 bases not matched to a gene. CDR1 and CDR2 from the germline V gene are MNHEY and SVGAGI. DNA for the CDR3: TGTGCCAGCACCACCCCCGGGAGGCGGCTGAATGAGCAGTTCTTC. This encodes CASTTPGRRLNEQFF.

The chain uses TRBV7-2 and TRBJ1-2; TRBD1 agrees at 7 bases. V was pared by 5 bases and J by 2 bases, with 2 bases of the junction left unmatched. The CDR3 is 13 amino acids. CDR1 is SGHTA and CDR2 is FQGNSA in the germline V gene. The CDR3 DNA reads as TGTGCCAGCAGCGCGACAGGGAACTATGGCTACACCTTC. It is translated as CASSATGNYGYTF.

The chain links TRBV18 to TRBJ2-7, with D possibly matching TRBD2 (6 bases). The CDR3 has 14 amino acids. Germline V gene data show CDR1 as KGHSH and CDR2 as LQKENI. V dropped 6 bases and J dropped 2 bases, with 14 bases sitting between them. DNA for the CDR3: TGTGCCAGCTCTCGCGGGGCTCAGACCTACGAGCAGTACTTC. Its translation is CASSRGAQTYEQYF.

This chain connects TRBV6-5 to TRBJ2-7, with D perhaps TRBD2 (6 bases). CDR3 length equals 14 residues. Germline-derived CDR1 and CDR2 are MNHEY and SVGAGI. The V end lost 6 bases, the J end lost 3 bases, and 15 bases lay between the germline ends. The CDR3 nucleotides read TGTGCCAGCAGGCGACTAGTTGGGAGCTACGAGCAGTACTTC. Amino acid sequence: CASRRLVGSYEQYF.

In its sample, this clone was seen a few times. The chain joins TRBV5-4 to TRBJ2-7, with a weak D call TRBD2 (5 bases). The CDR3 is 14 residues long. The germline gives CDR1 SGHNT, CDR2 YYREEE (reference sequence). V was cut by 0 bases and J by 5 bases, with 12 bases left in between. The CDR3 sequence: CASSLEAGSDEQYF. In nucleotides, the CDR3 is TGTGCCAGCAGCTTGGAGGCGGGTTCGGACGAGCAGTACTTC.

CDR3 loop: CASSLSSGGADTQYF. CDR3 sequence (DNA): TGTGCCAGCAGCTTATCATCAGGTGGCGCAGATACGCAGTATTTT. The chain joins TRBV7-2 to TRBJ2-3; D is uncertain. Germline V lookup: CDR1 SGHTA, CDR2 FQGNSA. CDR3 length: 15 amino acids. V shed 2 bases and J shed 4 bases, with 13 bases lying between them. Full variable domain (outside the CDR3, taken from reference TRBV7-2 and TRBJ2-3): GAGVSQSPSNKVTEKGKDVELRCDPISGHTALYWYRQSLGQGLEFLIYFQGNSAPDKSGLPSDRFSAERTGGSVSTLTIQRTQQEDSAVYLCASSLSSGGADTQYFGPGTRLTVL.

This sequence joins TRBV6-1 and TRBJ2-5, with 8 bases lining up with TRBD2. V dropped 4 bases and J dropped 5; count of bases not matched to a gene: 6. The germline V gene has CDR1 MNHNS and CDR2 SASEGT. The CDR3 is made up of 14 amino acids. The CDR3 nucleotides are TGTGCCAGCAGTGGACTAGCGCCTCAGGAGACCCAGTACTTC. This sequence encodes CASSGLAPQETQYF.

J is TRBJ2-7 and V is TRBV30; weak D call: TRBD2 (6 bases). Germline V gives CDR1 GTSNPN, CDR2 SVGIG (reference sequence). Trimming removed 1 base at V and 6 bases at J, with 16 bases between. This CDR3 has 14 amino acids. CDR3 DNA: TGTGCCTGGAGTGGGACGGGAGCCCGTCGCGAGCAGTACTTC. Protein product: CAWSGTGARREQYF.

The genes are TRBV7-7 and TRBJ2-2; tentative D call: TRBD2 (5 bases). This CDR3 is built from 16 residues. Trimming shortened V by 5 bases and J by 3 bases, and 16 bases separated the two germline ends. CDR1 is SSHAT, CDR2 FNYEAQ, per germline (reference sequence). The CDR3 nucleotides read TGTGCCAGCAGCCCTCAGCTCTCGAGGGACACCGGGGAGCTGTTTTTT. This gives the protein CASSPQLSRDTGELFF.

The chain carries TRBV25-1 and TRBJ1-4, with D perhaps matching TRBD1 (5 bases). Germline assignment: CDR1 MGHDK and CDR2 SYGVNS. The CDR3 runs to 14 residues. Trimming pared 4 bases from V and 12 bases from J, leaving 18 bases between. CDR3 in amino acids: CASSVGGSGGQLFF. The CDR3 DNA sequence: TGTGCCAGCAGTGTGGGGGGGAGCGGTGGGCAACTGTTTTTT.

The genes are TRBV30 and TRBJ2-7; 7 nucleotides align to TRBD1. J lost 3 bases, V lost 0 bases, and 8 bases had no gene match. CDR1 and CDR2 (germline): GTSNPN, SVGIG (reference sequence). The CDR3 consists of 15 residues. The CDR3 sequence: CAWSVQGQRYYEQYF. As DNA, the CDR3 is TGTGCCTGGAGTGTACAGGGACAGAGATACTACGAGCAGTACTTC. The complete variable domain, with remaining parts taken from reference TRBV30 and TRBJ2-7, reads SQTIHQWPATLVQPVGSPLSLECTVEGTSNPNLYWYRQAAGRGLQLLFYSVGIGQISSEVPQNLSASRPQDRQFILSSKKLLLSDSGFYLCAWSVQGQRYYEQYFGPGTRLTVT.

The gene calls are TRBV7-3 and TRBJ2-7, with 9 positions matching TRBD1. Germline CDR1 SGHTA, CDR2 FQGTGA. This CDR3 is 15 amino acids long. J was trimmed by 2 bases and V by 3 bases; bases with no gene match: 5. The CDR3: CASSFLGQGPYEQYF. In DNA, the CDR3 is TGTGCCAGCAGCTTCCTCGGACAGGGGCCCTACGAGCAGTACTTC. The variable domain in full, completed from reference TRBV7-3 and TRBJ2-7, reads GAGVSQTPSNKVTEKGKYVELRCDPISGHTALYWYRQSLGQGPEFLIYFQGTGAADDSGLPNDRFFAVRPEGSVSTLKIQRTERGDSAVYLCASSFLGQGPYEQYFGPGTRLTVT.

The chain is built from TRBV2 and TRBJ2-3; 8 positions match TRBD2. The germline V gene has CDR1 SNHLY and CDR2 FYNNEI. The CDR3 has 15 residues. V lost 4 bases, J lost 3 bases, and 6 bases stayed unmatched. This CDR3 is CASSGGRGATDTQYF. DNA of the CDR3: TGTGCCAGCAGTGGTGGGCGGGGGGCGACAGATACGCAGTATTTT.

The chain is built from TRBV5-8 and TRBJ1-5, with 9 bases lining up with TRBD1. The junction had 6 bases not matched to a gene; V was cut back by 4 bases and J by 4 bases. This CDR3 has 15 residues. CDR1 SGHTS and CDR2 YDEGEE come from the germline V gene. CDR3 DNA sequence: TGTGCCAGCAGCCCCACCGGGACAGGGAATCAGCCCCAGCATTTT. Protein: CASSPTGTGNQPQHF. Full variable domain (remainder filled in from reference TRBV5-8 and TRBJ1-5): EAGVTQSPTHLIKTRGQQATLRCSPISGHTSVYWYQQALGLGLQFLLWYDEGEERNRGNFPPRFSGRQFPNYSSELNVNALELEDSALYLCASSPTGTGNQPQHFGDGTRLSIL.

The chain combines TRBV28 with TRBJ1-2, with D perhaps matching TRBD1 (5 bases). Germline V gene data show CDR1 as MDHEN and CDR2 as SYDVKM. The CDR3 has 14 residues. The germline V and J ends were trimmed by 3 bases and 2 bases, with 10 bases remaining between them. The CDR3 region is CASSFSGLNYGYTF. CDR3 nucleotide sequence: TGTGCCAGCAGTTTTTCAGGGCTAAACTATGGCTACACCTTC.

This clone was seen a handful of times. This rearrangement joins TRBV6-6 to TRBJ2-5; D not resolved. The CDR3 spans 10 residues. The ends were cut back, 10 bases at V and 5 bases at J, with 8 bases in the middle. CDR1 and CDR2 (germline): MNHNY, SVGAGI (reference sequence). CDR3 amino acids: CATSGETQYF. Written as DNA, the CDR3 is TGTGCCACCTCCGGGGAGACCCAGTACTTC.

The sample holds one count of this clone. V is TRBV19 and J is TRBJ1-2; 8 bases line up with TRBD1. Germline V gene data show CDR1 as LNHDA and CDR2 as SQIVND (reference sequence). CDR3 size: 14 residues. The ends lost 1 base at V and 4 bases at J; junction bases unmatched: 2. The CDR3 spells CASSIGDRLYGYTF. The CDR3 coding sequence is TGTGCCAGTAGTATAGGGGACAGGCTCTATGGCTACACCTTC.

The chain combines TRBV7-2 with TRBJ2-7, with a weak D call TRBD1 (6 bases). This CDR3 has 16 amino acids. The V end lost 1 base, the J end lost 6 bases, and 19 bases lay between the germline ends. Germline V CDR1 and CDR2: SGHTA, FQGNSA. CDR3 residues: CASSLVDLLGASEQYF. CDR3 in DNA: TGTGCCAGCAGCTTAGTCGATCTTCTGGGGGCGAGCGAGCAGTACTTC.

The J gene is TRBJ1-5, the V gene TRBV7-2; the match to TRBD1 covers 7 bases. Germline assignment: CDR1 SGHTA and CDR2 FQGNSA. CDR3 length equals 15 residues. J was trimmed by 3 bases and V by 6 bases; bases with no gene match: 8. CDR3 residues: CASRAGGWHNQPQHF. CDR3 nucleotide sequence: TGTGCCAGCAGAGCAGGGGGATGGCACAATCAGCCCCAGCATTTT. Full variable domain (remainder filled in from reference TRBV7-2 and TRBJ1-5): GAGVSQSPSNKVTEKGKDVELRCDPISGHTALYWYRQSLGQGLEFLIYFQGNSAPDKSGLPSDRFSAERTGGSVSTLTIQRTQQEDSAVYLCASRAGGWHNQPQHFGDGTRLSIL.

This chain joins TRBV7-3 and TRBJ2-3; 8 bases agree with TRBD1. The CDR3 runs to 14 residues. Germline-derived CDR1 and CDR2 are SGHTA and FQGTGA. V lost 4 bases and J lost 3; bases outside the gene matches: 3. For the CDR3, the DNA is TGTGCCAGCAGCTACGGACAGGGAACAGATACGCAGTATTTT. It is translated as CASSYGQGTDTQYF. The full variable domain, in which reference TRBV7-3 and TRBJ2-3 provide the parts outside the CDR3, is GAGVSQTPSNKVTEKGKYVELRCDPISGHTALYWYRQSLGQGPEFLIYFQGTGAADDSGLPNDRFFAVRPEGSVSTLKIQRTERGDSAVYLCASSYGQGTDTQYFGPGTRLTVL.